The present T cell receptor (beta chain) was sequenced within a study of blood T cell repertoires in COVID-19. Across the whole study: Whether acute or convalescent, the COVID-19 samples came from the United States, Italy and Spain.

Germline V lookup: CDR1 MNHEY, CDR2 SVGEGT. CDR3 length: 14 amino acids. V was clipped by 5 bases and J by 5 bases, with 13 bases between them. The authors' processing: Amplified reference gene primers provided the basis for estimating nucleated cell counts. Profiling relied on immunoSEQ multiplex PCR, and the TCRdb table lists in-frame clones only, not all of them. V, J and clone size are those of that table, while D and trimming were read from the DNA. The sample holds roughly 330,000 clones; 89% are singletons and the top ten take 5% to 7%. The receptor's source is a man younger than 35 who had recovered from COVID-19. The source material was peripheral blood. The chain couples TRBV6-2 or TRBV6-3 to TRBJ1-5; tentative D call: TRBD1 (5 bases). Here the CDR3 DNA reads TGTGCCAGCAGTGAGGACGGGGGTTATCAGCCCCAGCATTTT. It yields the protein CASSEDGGYQPQHF.